These 14 T cell receptor beta chains came from one sample sequenced in a study of CD4 T cells in relation to SARS-CoV-2 and coronaviruses. Unexposed donor CD4+ T cells date from about 2011-2018, before the COVID-19 pandemic. Isolation of CD4+ T cells took place after approximately eleven days in culture. Antigen specificity for these receptors is unknown. Sequenced by immunoSEQ multiplex PCR; TCRdb stores in-frame clones only, minus some. The repertoire consists of tens of thousands of clones, with more than 75% occurring once and the leading ten covering about 15%. The sequenced sample was CD4+ T cells from PBMCs, cultured in vitro. The receptors originated from a human donor in good health.

This sequence joins TRBV30 and TRBJ2-1; 9 nucleotides line up with TRBD2. J gave up 11 bases and V 4 bases, and 6 bases lay outside the gene matches. This CDR3 contains 12 residues. Germline V gene data show CDR1 as GTSNPN and CDR2 as SVGIG (reference sequence). CDR3 loop: CAWKREVGKQFF. The DNA for the CDR3 is TGTGCCTGGAAGCGGGAGGTGGGGAAGCAGTTCTTC.

This chain joins TRBV4-3 and TRBJ1-5; D is unclear. The CDR3 runs 13 residues. V lost 2 bases and J lost 7, with 9 bases in between. Germline V gene sequence: CDR1 LGHNA, CDR2 YSLEER. CDR3 coding DNA: TGCGCCAGCAGCCAAACGAGGTCCCAGCCCCAGCATTTT. Translated: CASSQTRSQPQHF.

The J gene is TRBJ2-7, the V gene TRBV5-1; 8 bases map to TRBD2. V was clipped by 0 bases and J by 6 bases; unmatched bases: 8. Germline V gene sequence: CDR1 SGHRS, CDR2 YFSETQ. The CDR3 runs to 15 residues. CDR3 protein: CASSLGAGGVSEQYF. The CDR3 DNA reads TGCGCCAGCAGCTTGGGTGCCGGGGGGGTTAGCGAGCAGTACTTC.

J is TRBJ2-3 and V is TRBV7-3; no clear D. The V end lost 3 bases, the J end lost 2 bases, and 3 bases lay between the germline ends. Germline assignment: CDR1 SGHTA and CDR2 FQGTGA. The CDR3 is 12 amino acids. CDR3 DNA sequence: TGTGCCAGCAGCTTCTACACAGATACGCAGTATTTT. Translated: CASSFYTDTQYF.

This clone was counted between two and nine times. The rearrangement links TRBV13 to TRBJ2-1; 10 bases agree with TRBD2. Germline V gives CDR1 PRHDT, CDR2 FYEKMQ (reference sequence). The V segment lost 5 bases and the J segment 0 bases; nucleotides outside the gene matches: 16. This CDR3 has 20 residues. CDR3 nucleotide sequence: TGTGCCAGCAGCCGGTCTTCGTCCGGTAGCGGGGGGAGCTCCTACAATGAGCAGTTCTTC. This translates into CASSRSSSGSGGSSYNEQFF.

The chain links TRBV6-2 or TRBV6-3 to TRBJ2-7, with 8 bases lining up with TRBD2. The CDR3 runs 14 residues. Germline loops: CDR1 MNHEY, CDR2 SVGEGT. The V gene end was trimmed by 2 bases and the J gene end by 4 bases; junction bases not matched to a gene: 4. DNA for the CDR3: TGTGCCAGCAGTTACGCGGGGGGCAAATACGAGCAGTACTTC. Amino acid sequence: CASSYAGGKYEQYF.

In DNA form, the CDR3 reads TGTGCCAGCAGCCGATTAGCGGGGGGCCACACAGATACGCAGTATTTT. Protein product: CASSRLAGGHTDTQYF. This chain links TRBV3-1 (or the pseudogene TRBV3-2) with TRBJ2-3, with 10 bases fitting TRBD2. The junction had 6 bases not matched to a gene; V was cut back by 4 bases and J by 2 bases. The CDR3 length is 16 residues. In germline, CDR1 is LGHDT, CDR2 YNNKEL (reference sequence).

The chain links TRBV19 to TRBJ2-4, with 14 bases aligning to TRBD2. The CDR3 is made up of 17 amino acids. Per the germline V gene, CDR1 is LNHDA and CDR2 is SQIVND (reference sequence). V shed 6 bases, J shed 4 bases, and the junction held 8 bases outside the gene matches. The CDR3 region has the DNA TGTGCCAGTAGGGGGCCTGGGACTAGCGGGAGTAAAAACATTCAGTACTTC. Amino acids: CASRGPGTSGSKNIQYF.

The chain couples TRBV9 to TRBJ1-3, with D unclear. Trimming took 0 bases from V and 0 from J, leaving 7 bases between them. CDR1 and CDR2 from the germline V gene are SGDLS and YYNGEE. This CDR3 spans 15 amino acids. The CDR3 region is CASSVGRYSGNTIYF. The CDR3, as DNA: TGTGCCAGCAGCGTAGGGCGATACTCTGGAAACACCATATATTTT.

The J gene is TRBJ1-5, the V gene TRBV6-4, with TRBD1 matching 8 bases. V lost 6 bases to trimming and J lost 1 base; unmatched junction nucleotides: 5. The CDR3 has 15 amino acids. The germline V gene encodes CDR1 MRHNA and CDR2 SNTAGT. The CDR3 DNA reads as TGTGCCAGCAGGGTGACAGGGGAGAGCAATCAGCCCCAGCATTTT. Translated, it gives CASRVTGESNQPQHF.

V is TRBV5-4 and J is TRBJ2-1; 8 bases align to TRBD2. The CDR3 has 18 residues. V shed 0 bases, J shed 0 bases, and the junction held 8 bases outside the gene matches. Germline CDR1 reads SGHNT; CDR2 reads YYREEE (reference sequence). For the CDR3, the DNA is TGTGCCAGCAGCTTGGATGGTAGCGGGGTACTCTCCTACAATGAGCAGTTCTTC. Translated, it gives CASSLDGSGVLSYNEQFF.

The chain recombines TRBV29-1 with TRBJ1-2; maybe TRBD1 (6 bases). With 3 bases removed from V and 5 bases from J, the gap between germline ends came to 10 bases. Per the germline V gene, CDR1 is SQVTM and CDR2 is ANQGSEA. CDR3 length: 12 residues. As DNA, the CDR3 is TGCAGCGTTGAGTCCCAGGGGTATGGCTACACCTTC. Its protein is CSVESQGYGYTF. The full variable domain, with the rest looked up from reference TRBV29-1 and TRBJ1-2, is SAVISQKPSRDICQRGTSLTIQCQVDSQVTMMFWYRQQPGQSLTLIATANQGSEATYESGFVIDKFPISRPNLTFSTLTVSNMSPEDSSIYLCSVESQGYGYTFGSGTRLTVV.

This clone has more than one count but fewer than ten. This chain joins TRBV5-5 and TRBJ1-5; 8 bases are a match to TRBD1. Germline CDR1 and CDR2: SGHKS and YYEKEE (reference sequence). The CDR3 extends over 16 amino acids. After removal of 2 bases from V and 0 bases from J, the junction contained 4 bases not matched to a gene. The CDR3 DNA reads as TGTGCCAGCAGCTTACAGGGGGGTTATAGCAATCAGCCCCAGCATTTT. This sequence encodes CASSLQGGYSNQPQHF.

This sequence joins TRBV5-6 and TRBJ2-5; possibly TRBD1 or TRBD2 for D (5 bases each). The CDR3 extends over 13 amino acids. Germline V lookup: CDR1 SGHDT, CDR2 YYEEEE. Trimming took off 2 bases at V and 5 bases at J, with 10 bases between the two ends. The CDR3 reads CASSFGAEETQYF. CDR3 sequence (DNA): TGTGCCAGCAGCTTCGGGGCCGAGGAGACCCAGTACTTC.